This T cell receptor (beta chain) was identified during a study of blood T cell repertoires in COVID-19. As for the study in general: From the United States, Italy and Spain came samples of acute and convalescent COVID-19. PBMCs, B-cell-depleted T cells, or T cells were the source of the cDNA or gDNA that made up the material.

This CDR3 has 14 amino acids. CDR1 and CDR2 from the germline V gene are SGHRS and YFSETQ. V was trimmed by 4 bases and J by 7 bases, leaving 17 bases between them. This table comes from immunoSEQ multiplex PCR, and its TCRdb copy is limited to in-frame clones, with some not included. The sample consists of approximately 300,000 clones, about 83% of them appearing once. The clonotype comes from a woman aged 45-60 years with acute or convalescent COVID-19. V and J are TRBV5-1 and TRBJ1-1; D is unclear. The sample taken for sequencing was peripheral blood. CDR3 protein: CASSADGDLLEAFF. The DNA of the CDR3 is TGCGCCAGCAGCGCGGATGGAGACCTACTTGAAGCTTTCTTT.